The clone carrying this TCR beta chain was seen more than once but under ten times. Its antigen is currently unknown. The ends were cut back, 5 bases at V and 4 bases at J, with 15 bases in the middle. Germline assignment: CDR1 MGHRA and CDR2 YSYEKL. The CDR3 covers 14 residues. These data come from a study of STAT3 mutations in large granular lymphocyte leukemia. Study-wide results and limits: Every T-cell large granular lymphocyte leukemia patient had at least one immunodominant TCR beta clonotype.

This table comes from immunoSEQ multiplex PCR, and its TCRdb copy is limited to in-frame clones, with some not included. This sample carries about 42,000 clones, roughly 81% of them seen once, and the ten largest clones take approximately 0.41%. The TCR was taken from a human donor with T large granular lymphocyte leukemia. Some clones in this sample may be carry-over from other donors' samples. Specimen: PBMCs. The chain links TRBV4-1 to TRBJ2-7; D not certain. CDR3 in amino acids: CASSGIGRLYEQYF. The CDR3 DNA follows: TGCGCCAGCAGCGGGATTGGGCGGCTTTACGAGCAGTACTTC.